This T cell receptor (beta chain) was obtained from a study of a mutant IDH1 vaccine in newly diagnosed glioma. Study-wide context: Patients underwent eight vaccinations, which took place in weeks 1, 3, 5, 7, 11, 15, 19 and 23. Earlier care involved radiotherapy, temozolomide, or both, and the majority received both.

Assay: immunoSEQ multiplex PCR; the TCRdb copy retains only in-frame clones and omits some. The sample records about 42,000 clones, 80% to 90% being singletons. On this clone: Its antigen is still unknown.

Specified time point: week 5, during vaccination. Each dose of the vaccine consisted of 300 ug of mutant IDH1 20-mer peptide, with topical imiquimod. Findings of the study overall: Top-clonotype changes in peripheral T cells seemed unrelated to pseudoprogression.

V lost 7 bases to trimming and J lost 4 bases, with 11 bases between them. The CDR3 is 13 residues long. Germline V CDR1 and CDR2: SGHTA, FQGNSA. This TCR was sampled from a man aged 35-49 years with glioma. The gene calls are TRBV7-2 and TRBJ2-1, with D possibly TRBD2 on 6 matching bases. The sequenced sample was PBMCs, obtained from a glioma patient whose treatment included an IDH1 peptide vaccine. In DNA form, the CDR3 reads TGTGCCAGCACCTCTGGGGGGTACAATGAGCAGTTCTTC. It yields the protein CASTSGGYNEQFF.